The 5 T cell receptor beta chains below come from one sample, sequenced in a study of blood T cell repertoires in COVID-19. Sequencing used immunoSEQ multiplex PCR; TCRdb keeps in-frame clones, though not all of them. The sample lists about 180,000 clones, around 80% seen once, with around 15% in the top ten. Sequencing was carried out using PBMCs or T cells enriched from blood (not recorded which). Receptors originate from a man in his fifties who had recovered from COVID-19.

V usage is TRBV3-1 (or the pseudogene TRBV3-2) and J usage is TRBJ2-3; D unclear. In germline, CDR1 is LGHDT, CDR2 YNNKEL (reference sequence). CDR3 length: 13 residues. Trimming shortened V by 8 bases and J by 0 bases, and 9 bases separated the two germline ends. The CDR3 spells CASGNPSTDTQYF. CDR3 in DNA: TGTGCCAGCGGCAACCCTAGCACAGATACGCAGTATTTT.

This chain joins TRBV6-5 and TRBJ2-7; D is unclear. Germline loops: CDR1 MNHEY, CDR2 SVGAGI. V was trimmed by 2 bases and J by 2 bases, leaving 13 bases between them. The CDR3 is 15 residues long. As DNA, the CDR3 is TGTGCCAGCAGTTACGCCGACTCCGGAACCTACGAGCAGTACTTC. Translation: CASSYADSGTYEQYF.

This clone came up a few times. As DNA, the CDR3 is TGTGCCAGCAGTTACTCCGGGGTTGGCACCGGGGAGCTGTTTTTT. As protein: CASSYSGVGTGELFF. The chain recombines TRBV6-6 with TRBJ2-2; the D gene is possibly TRBD2 (5 bases). V gave up 0 bases and J gave up 4 bases, with 9 bases separating them. Germline V gene data show CDR1 as MNHNY and CDR2 as SVGAGI (reference sequence). The CDR3 is made up of 15 amino acids.

This chain uses TRBV7-9 with TRBJ2-1; 9 positions agree with TRBD2. The CDR3 runs to 15 residues. Germline V lookup: CDR1 SEHNR, CDR2 FQNEAQ (reference sequence). Trimming took 5 bases from V and 1 from J; bases not matched to a gene: 3. The CDR3 coding sequence is TGTGCCAGCAGCCATAGCGGGGGATCCTACAATGAGCAGTTCTTC. Translated, it gives CASSHSGGSYNEQFF.

The genes are TRBV7-9 and TRBJ1-2, with 10 positions matching TRBD1. V trimming: 3 bases; J trimming: 0 bases; junction bases outside the gene matches: 4. The CDR3 totals 16 residues. CDR1 and CDR2 from the germline V gene are SEHNR and FQNEAQ (reference sequence). CDR3 DNA: TGTGCCAGCAGCTTTGGGACAGGGGCTACTAACTATGGCTACACCTTC. This gives the protein CASSFGTGATNYGYTF.